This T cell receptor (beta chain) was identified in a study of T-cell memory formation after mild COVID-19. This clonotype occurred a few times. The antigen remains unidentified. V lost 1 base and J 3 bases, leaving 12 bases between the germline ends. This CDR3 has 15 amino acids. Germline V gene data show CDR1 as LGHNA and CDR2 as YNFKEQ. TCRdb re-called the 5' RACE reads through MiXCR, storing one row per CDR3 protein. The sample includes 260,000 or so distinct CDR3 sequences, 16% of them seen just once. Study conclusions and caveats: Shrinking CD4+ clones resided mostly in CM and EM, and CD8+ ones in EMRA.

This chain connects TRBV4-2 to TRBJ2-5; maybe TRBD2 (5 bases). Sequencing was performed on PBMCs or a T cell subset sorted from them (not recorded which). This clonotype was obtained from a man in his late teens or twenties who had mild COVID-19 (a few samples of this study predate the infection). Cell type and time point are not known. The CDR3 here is CASSQVGQEEETQYF. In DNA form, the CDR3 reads TGTGCCAGCAGCCAAGTCGGTCAGGAGGAAGAGACCCAGTACTTC.